Sequencing of this TCR beta chain was carried out in a study of T cells in Graves' hyperthyroidism and ophthalmopathy. The J segment lost 5 bases and the V segment lost 2 bases, leaving 6 bases of the junction unmatched. The germline CDR1 and CDR2 sequences are LGHDT and YNNKEL (reference sequence). The CDR3 consists of 15 residues. Ten or more counts support this clonotype. The CDR3 regions of TCR beta were amplified from RNA transcripts. First-round RT-PCR with HTBI primers amplified the TCR CDR3 region. TCRdb re-analysed the multiplex PCR reads in MiXCR, keeping a single row per CDR3 protein. This repertoire shows roughly 720,000 distinct CDR3 sequences, roughly 17% found once; its top ten account for roughly a sixth.

The sample taken for sequencing was blood. This chain uses TRBV3-1 with TRBJ2-1, with 7 bases fitting TRBD2. This receptor was taken from a man aged 45 to 65 with Graves' hyperthyroidism. CDR3 region: CASSQQVAGNNEQFF. CDR3 bases: TGTGCCAGCAGCCAACAGGTAGCGGGCAACAATGAGCAGTTCTTC.